This T cell receptor beta chain stems from a study of CD8+CD57+ T cells in acquired aplastic anemia. The overall study: CD4+ and CD8+ cells, once sorted, gave DNA averaging roughly 3.2 ug. Healthy donors gave about 10 million reads on average for CD4+ cells.

Germline loops: CDR1 SGDLS, CDR2 YYNGEE. The CDR3 is made up of 15 amino acids. Unmatched junction bases numbered 6, after V lost 0 bases and J lost 7 bases. The study, taken as a whole, reports: CD8+ Simpson's diversity showed no significant patient-control difference. A set of around 30 CD8+ CDR3 sequences was shared between patients and controls, and these sequences appeared highly expressed in patients.

TCR beta VDJ and CDR3 profiling used genomic DNA as template. Using its own MiXCR run on the reads, TCRdb lists one record per CDR3 protein. The data show 55,000 to 80,000 distinct CDR3 sequences, roughly 50% seen once. This clonotype has ten or more counts. Its matching antigen is unknown. V is TRBV9 and J is TRBJ2-2; TRBD2 matches 7 bases. The receptor was derived from a human donor in good health, serving as a control. Material for sequencing was sorted CD4+, CD8+, or CD8+CD57+ T cells (not recorded which) from PBMCs. The CDR3 loop reads CASSVAGGVGGELFF. The CDR3 region has the DNA TGTGCCAGCAGCGTAGCGGGAGGAGTGGGCGGGGAGCTGTTTTTT. The full variable domain, with the rest looked up from reference TRBV9 and TRBJ2-2, is DSGVTQTPKHLITATGQRVTLRCSPRSGDLSVYWYQQSLDQGLQFLIQYYNGEERAKGNILERFSAQQFPDLHSELNLSSLELGDSALYFCASSVAGGVGGELFFGEGSRLTVL.